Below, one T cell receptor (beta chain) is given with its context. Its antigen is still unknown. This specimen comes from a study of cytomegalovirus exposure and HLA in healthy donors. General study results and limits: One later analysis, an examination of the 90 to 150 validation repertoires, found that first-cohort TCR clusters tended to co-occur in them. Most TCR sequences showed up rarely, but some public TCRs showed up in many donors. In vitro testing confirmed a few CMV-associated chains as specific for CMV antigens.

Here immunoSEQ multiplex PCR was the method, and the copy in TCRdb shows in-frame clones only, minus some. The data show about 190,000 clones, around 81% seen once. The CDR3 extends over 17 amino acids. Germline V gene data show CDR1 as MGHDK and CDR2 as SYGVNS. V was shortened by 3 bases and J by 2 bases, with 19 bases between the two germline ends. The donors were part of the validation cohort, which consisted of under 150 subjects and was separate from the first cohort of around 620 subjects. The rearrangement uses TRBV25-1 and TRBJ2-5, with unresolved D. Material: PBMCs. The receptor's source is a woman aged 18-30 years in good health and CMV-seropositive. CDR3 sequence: CASSDPIDIRLQETQYF. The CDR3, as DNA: TGTGCCAGCAGTGATCCCATCGACATTAGGTTACAAGAGACCCAGTACTTC. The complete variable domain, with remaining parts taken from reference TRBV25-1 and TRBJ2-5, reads EADIYQTPRYLVIGTGKKITLECSQTMGHDKMYWYQQDPGMELHLIHYSYGVNSTEKGDLSSESTVSRIRTEHFPLTLESARPSHTSQYLCASSDPIDIRLQETQYFGPGTRLLVL.